The next 23 T cell receptor beta chains were all read from a single sample in a study of T-cell memory formation after mild COVID-19. TCRdb ran MiXCR on the 5' RACE reads and lists one entry per CDR3 protein. Among 500,000 to 650,000 distinct CDR3 sequences listed, less than 25% were seen once. The specimen was PBMCs or a T cell subset sorted from them (not recorded which). The origin of the receptors is an adult woman who had mild COVID-19 (a few samples of this study predate the infection). Cell type and time point are not known.

This clonotype turned up a few times. The chain links TRBV14 to TRBJ2-3; no firm D call. Germline-derived CDR1 and CDR2 are SGHDN and FVKESK. The CDR3 sequence is 14 residues long. Trimming stripped 0 bases from V and 2 bases from J, with 6 bases between. CDR3 coding DNA: TGTGCCAGCAGCCAAGAGTTGCCCACAGATACGCAGTATTTT. Its translation is CASSQELPTDTQYF.

This clonotype was counted between two and nine times. The chain recombines TRBV29-1 with TRBJ1-1, with a weak D call TRBD1 (5 bases). The CDR3 has 14 amino acids. CDR1 and CDR2 from the germline V gene are SQVTM and ANQGSEA. The V end was cut by 0 bases, the J end by 5 bases, with 13 bases between. This CDR3 reads CSVEDYFGGTEAFF. The CDR3 DNA sequence: TGCAGCGTTGAAGATTACTTCGGGGGAACTGAAGCTTTCTTT.

This clonotype appeared many times. The V call is TRBV18, the J call TRBJ2-5; D uncertain. Germline V gives CDR1 KGHSH, CDR2 LQKENI. CDR3 size: 12 residues. The V gene lost 1 base and the J gene lost 5 bases, with 5 bases spanning the gap. The CDR3 sequence: CASSPRAETQYF. The CDR3 nucleotides read TGTGCCAGCTCACCACGAGCGGAGACCCAGTACTTC.

J is TRBJ1-3 and V is TRBV10-3, with D unresolved. The V and J ends lost 2 bases and 5 bases respectively, with 10 bases between them. Germline V lookup: CDR1 ENHRY, CDR2 SYGVKD. This CDR3 comprises 14 residues. The CDR3 loop is CAISERGSRNTIYF. The CDR3 DNA reads TGTGCCATCAGTGAGCGGGGTTCGAGAAACACCATATATTTT.

This clonotype was detected a few times. The rearrangement links TRBV20-1 to TRBJ2-3, with 8 bases lining up with TRBD2. The CDR3 is made up of 15 amino acids. The germline gives CDR1 DFQATT, CDR2 SNEGSKA (reference sequence). With 6 bases clipped from V and 6 bases from J, the junction kept 14 bases outside the gene matches. CDR3 loop: CSAASARGGVDTQYF. DNA for the CDR3: TGCAGTGCCGCAAGTGCCCGGGGGGGGGTGGATACGCAGTATTTT.

This clonotype was observed a few times. The rearrangement uses TRBV18 and TRBJ2-3; 9 bases map to TRBD1. The CDR3 has 15 residues. Germline assignment: CDR1 KGHSH and CDR2 LQKENI. V dropped 5 bases and J dropped 5; count of bases not matched to a gene: 8. The CDR3 here is CASSESGTGRDTQYF. The CDR3 DNA reads as TGTGCCAGCTCAGAATCCGGGACAGGGAGAGATACGCAGTATTTT. The full variable domain, with the rest looked up from reference TRBV18 and TRBJ2-3, is NAGVMQNPRHLVRRRGQEARLRCSPMKGHSHVYWYRQLPEEGLKFMVYLQKENIIDESGMPKERFSAEFPKEGPSILRIQQVVRGDSAAYFCASSESGTGRDTQYFGPGTRLTVL.

In DNA, the CDR3 is TGTGCCAGCAGCTCAGGGGCCCCGCGGGGCTACACCTTC. Translated, it gives CASSSGAPRGYTF. The chain couples TRBV7-9 to TRBJ1-2; D may be TRBD1 (6 bases). Trimming cost V 4 bases and J 8 bases, with 14 bases left between them. Germline-derived CDR1 and CDR2 are SEHNR and FQNEAQ (reference sequence). This CDR3 contains 13 residues.

This clonotype has more than one count but fewer than ten. The genes are TRBV6-2 or TRBV6-3 and TRBJ2-7; TRBD1 matches at 8 bases. The CDR3 totals 14 residues. With V trimmed by 7 bases and J by 2 bases, 7 bases remained unmatched. Looked up from germline, CDR1 is MNHEY and CDR2 is SVGEGT. The CDR3: CASIGTGQTYEQYF. The CDR3 DNA is TGTGCCAGCATCGGGACAGGCCAGACCTACGAGCAGTACTTC.

CDR3 in amino acids: CASSAGSFRTGELFF. The CDR3 region has the DNA TGTGCCAGCTCGGCCGGGAGCTTTCGCACCGGGGAGCTGTTTTTT. V usage is TRBV9 and J usage is TRBJ2-2, with TRBD2 as a possible D gene (6 bases). This CDR3 is 15 amino acids long. Trimming took 7 bases from V and 4 from J, leaving 17 bases between them. Germline V gene sequence: CDR1 SGDLS, CDR2 YYNGEE.

The chain couples TRBV2 to TRBJ1-1, with D unresolved. This CDR3 contains 14 residues. The germline CDR1 and CDR2 sequences are SNHLY and FYNNEI. The ends were cut back, 6 bases at V and 0 bases at J, with 11 bases in the middle. The CDR3 DNA sequence: TGTGCCAGCAGGAAGACGGAAATGAACACTGAAGCTTTCTTT. This encodes CASRKTEMNTEAFF. Variable domain in full (rest from reference TRBV2 and TRBJ1-1): EPEVTQTPSHQVTQMGQEVILRCVPISNHLYFYWYRQILGQKVEFLVSFYNNEISEKSEIFDDQFSVERPDGSNFTLKIRSTKLEDSAMYFCASRKTEMNTEAFFGQGTRLTVV.

This clonotype has at least ten counts. The rearrangement links TRBV7-2 to TRBJ2-7; D may correspond to TRBD1 or TRBD2 (5 bases each). CDR3 size: 15 residues. Trimming cost V 4 bases and J 0 bases, with 13 bases left between them. Germline lookup yields CDR1 SGHTA and CDR2 FQGNSA. CDR3 sequence: CASSSDWGFSYEQYF. DNA for the CDR3: TGTGCCAGCAGCTCCGATTGGGGGTTCTCCTACGAGCAGTACTTC.

The J gene is TRBJ2-3, the V gene TRBV6-2 or TRBV6-3, with 9 bases matching TRBD2. The V gene's germline CDR1 is MNHEY and CDR2 SVGEGT. Trimming took 6 bases from V and 4 from J; bases not matched to a gene: 11. CDR3 length: 16 amino acids. The CDR3 protein is CASRPYSGRVADTQYF. The DNA for the CDR3 is TGTGCCAGCAGGCCATATAGCGGGAGAGTGGCAGATACGCAGTATTTT.

In its sample, this clonotype was seen a few times. V is TRBV18 and J is TRBJ2-2; 10 bases align to TRBD2. V lost 6 bases to trimming and J lost 7 bases; unmatched junction nucleotides: 11. The CDR3 consists of 16 residues. Germline assignment: CDR1 KGHSH and CDR2 LQKENI. The CDR3 sequence is CASSLAGENNHGELFF. For the CDR3, the DNA is TGTGCCAGCTCCCTAGCGGGGGAGAACAATCACGGGGAGCTGTTTTTT. The entire variable domain, with the rest obtained from reference TRBV18 and TRBJ2-2, is as follows: NAGVMQNPRHLVRRRGQEARLRCSPMKGHSHVYWYRQLPEEGLKFMVYLQKENIIDESGMPKERFSAEFPKEGPSILRIQQVVRGDSAAYFCASSLAGENNHGELFFGEGSRLTVL.

V is TRBV5-1 and J is TRBJ2-3; the match to TRBD2 covers 8 bases. The germline CDR1 and CDR2 sequences are SGHRS and YFSETQ. After removal of 8 bases from V and 2 bases from J, the junction contained 4 bases not matched to a gene. This CDR3 has 13 amino acids. CDR3 sequence: CASRTSPTDTQYF. The CDR3 coding sequence is TGCGCCAGTAGGACTAGCCCCACAGATACGCAGTATTTT.

This clonotype occurred a few times. V usage is TRBV4-2 and J usage is TRBJ2-1; 8 nucleotides agree with TRBD1. The CDR3 is 15 amino acids. Germline-derived CDR1 and CDR2 are LGHNA and YNFKEQ. V shed 6 bases, J shed 8 bases, and the junction held 12 bases outside the gene matches. CDR3 sequence reads: CASRPRTGWTDEQFF. The CDR3 DNA reads TGTGCCAGCAGACCCCGGACAGGGTGGACGGATGAGCAGTTCTTC.

The CDR3 DNA reads TGTGCCAGCAGTTTAGTACAGGAAGCTAGCACAGATACGCAGTATTTT. It is translated as CASSLVQEASTDTQYF. The chain carries TRBV12-3 or TRBV12-4 and TRBJ2-3, with a tentative D call TRBD1 (5 bases). V was shortened by 1 base and J by 0 bases, with 11 bases between the two germline ends. CDR3 size: 16 residues.

DNA for the CDR3: TGTGCCACCAGTGATCCGCGAGTAGGGACCCAGTACTTC. Its protein product is CATSDPRVGTQYF. The rearrangement links TRBV24-1 to TRBJ2-5; the D is unclear. The V end was cut by 3 bases, the J end by 7 bases, with 11 bases between. Per germline, CDR1 KGHDR and CDR2 SFDVKD. The CDR3 runs to 13 residues.

This clonotype showed up just a few times. V and J are TRBV6-5 and TRBJ1-4; D is perhaps TRBD1 (6 bases). The CDR3 is 12 amino acids. The V end was cut by 6 bases, the J end by 4 bases, with 6 bases between. The germline V gene has CDR1 MNHEY and CDR2 SVGAGI. DNA for the CDR3: TGTGCCAGCAGGGACAGTAATGAAAAACTGTTTTTT. As protein: CASRDSNEKLFF.

Points on this clonotype: One junction end disagrees with the germline gene, perhaps due to a read error. CDR3 region: CASSLEIGTGYEQYF. CDR3 DNA sequence: TGTGCTAGCAGCTTAGAAATCGGGACAGGCTACGAGCAGTACTTC. The V gene is TRBV7-7, the J gene TRBJ2-7; 8 bases are shared with TRBD1. The CDR3 length is 15 residues. Germline V lookup: CDR1 SSHAT, CDR2 FNYEAQ (reference sequence).

In its sample, this clonotype was seen many times. This chain uses TRBV7-6 with TRBJ2-2; D is perhaps TRBD2 (5 bases). Trimming shortened V by 8 bases and J by 6 bases, and 10 bases separated the two germline ends. This CDR3 is 12 amino acids long. CDR1 is SGHVS and CDR2 is FNYEAQ in the germline V gene. In nucleotides, the CDR3 is TGTGCCAGCGGGAGTCGCGCCGGGGAGCTGTTTTTT. It encodes CASGSRAGELFF.

The chain carries TRBV18 and TRBJ1-5, with 7 bases fitting TRBD1. V lost 4 bases, J lost 7 bases, and 7 bases stayed unmatched. The CDR3 runs to 14 residues. In germline, CDR1 is KGHSH, CDR2 LQKENI. The CDR3 spells CASSLGQEGQPQHF. In nucleotides, the CDR3 is TGTGCCAGCTCACTCGGACAGGAGGGCCAGCCCCAGCATTTT.

V usage is TRBV6-5 and J usage is TRBJ1-2; D gene uncertain. This CDR3 spans 13 amino acids. Trimming took off 10 bases at V and 4 bases at J, with 16 bases between the two ends. Germline V gene lookup returns CDR1 MNHEY and CDR2 SVGAGI. The CDR3 protein is CATATGEGYGYTF. DNA of the CDR3: TGTGCCACAGCGACCGGGGAGGGCTATGGCTACACCTTC.

This clonotype appeared a few times. The chain is built from TRBV9 and TRBJ2-7; TRBD2 aligns across 10 bases. The CDR3 covers 15 residues. Per germline, CDR1 SGDLS and CDR2 YYNGEE. V shed 3 bases, J shed 6 bases, and the junction held 9 bases outside the gene matches. As DNA, the CDR3 is TGTGCCAGCAGCGCAGTAGCGGGGGGCCTTGTCGAGCAGTACTTC. It specifies CASSAVAGGLVEQYF.